This entry features one TCR beta chain sequence. The authors' processing: Nucleated cell number was recorded as an estimate derived from reference gene primer amplification. Profiled with immunoSEQ multiplex PCR; TCRdb holds only in-frame clones, not every one. V and J calls and clone size are given by that table; D and trimming were obtained from the DNA. Of tens of thousands of clones in the sample, roughly 70% were seen once. The sample belongs to a study of blood T cell repertoires in COVID-19. Study overall: Sources were T cells, B-cell-depleted T cells, or PBMCs; the material itself was cDNA or gDNA.

CDR3 length: 15 amino acids. V gave up 8 bases and J gave up 6 bases; unmatched junction bases: 11. CDR1 is SEHNR and CDR2 is FQNEAQ in the germline V gene (reference sequence). This clonotype originated in a man aged 70-80 years with acute or convalescent COVID-19. The sample consisted of peripheral blood. The V gene is TRBV7-9, the J gene TRBJ2-2; 8 bases fit TRBD2. CDR3 in amino acids: CASAGGYLGSGELFF. CDR3 nucleotides: TGTGCCAGCGCGGGGGGCTACCTCGGGTCCGGGGAGCTGTTTTTT.